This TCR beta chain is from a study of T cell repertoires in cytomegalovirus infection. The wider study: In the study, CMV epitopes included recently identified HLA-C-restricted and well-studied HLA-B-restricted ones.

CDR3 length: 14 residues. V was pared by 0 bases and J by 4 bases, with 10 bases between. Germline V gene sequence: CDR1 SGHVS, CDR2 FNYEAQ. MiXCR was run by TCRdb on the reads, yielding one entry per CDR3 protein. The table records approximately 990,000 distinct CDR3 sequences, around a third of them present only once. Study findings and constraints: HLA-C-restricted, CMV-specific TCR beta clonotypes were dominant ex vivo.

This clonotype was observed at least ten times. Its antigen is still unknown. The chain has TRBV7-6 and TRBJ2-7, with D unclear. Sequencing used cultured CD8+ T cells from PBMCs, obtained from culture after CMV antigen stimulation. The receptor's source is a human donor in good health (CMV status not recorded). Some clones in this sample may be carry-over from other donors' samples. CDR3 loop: CASSLATRRYEQYF. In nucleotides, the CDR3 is TGTGCCAGCAGCTTAGCGACCCGAAGGTACGAGCAGTACTTC.